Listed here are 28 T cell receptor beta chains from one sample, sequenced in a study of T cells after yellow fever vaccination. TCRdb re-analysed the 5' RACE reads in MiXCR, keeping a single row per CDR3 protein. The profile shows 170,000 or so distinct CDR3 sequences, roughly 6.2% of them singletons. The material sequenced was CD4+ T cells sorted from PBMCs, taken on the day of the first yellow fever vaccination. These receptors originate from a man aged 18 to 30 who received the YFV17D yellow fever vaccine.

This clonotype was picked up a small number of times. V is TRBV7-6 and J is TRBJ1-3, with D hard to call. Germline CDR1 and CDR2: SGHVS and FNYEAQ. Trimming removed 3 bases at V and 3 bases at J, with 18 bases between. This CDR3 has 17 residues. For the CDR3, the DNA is TGTGCCAGCAGCTTTCCGGCCGCCCGGACCTTTGGAAACACCATATATTTT. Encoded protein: CASSFPAARTFGNTIYF.

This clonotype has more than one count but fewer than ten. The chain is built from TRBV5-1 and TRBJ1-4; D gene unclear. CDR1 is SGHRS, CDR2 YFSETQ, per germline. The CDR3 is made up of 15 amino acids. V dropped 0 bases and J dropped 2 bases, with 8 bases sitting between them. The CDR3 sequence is CASSLDRLTNEKLFF. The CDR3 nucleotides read TGCGCCAGCAGCTTGGATAGGCTTACTAATGAAAAACTGTTTTTT. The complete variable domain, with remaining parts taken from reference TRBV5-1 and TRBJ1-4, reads KAGVTQTPRYLIKTRGQQVTLSCSPISGHRSVSWYQQTPGQGLQFLFEYFSETQRNKGNFPGRFSGRQFSNSRSEMNVSTLELGDSALYLCASSLDRLTNEKLFFGSGTQLSVL.

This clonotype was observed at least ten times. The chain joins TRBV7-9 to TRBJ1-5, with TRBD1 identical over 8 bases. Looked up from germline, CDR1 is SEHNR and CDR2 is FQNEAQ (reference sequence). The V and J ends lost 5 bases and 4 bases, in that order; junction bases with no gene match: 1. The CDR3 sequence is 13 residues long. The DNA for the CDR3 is TGTGCCAGCAGCCGACAGGGGAATCAGCCCCAGCATTTT. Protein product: CASSRQGNQPQHF.

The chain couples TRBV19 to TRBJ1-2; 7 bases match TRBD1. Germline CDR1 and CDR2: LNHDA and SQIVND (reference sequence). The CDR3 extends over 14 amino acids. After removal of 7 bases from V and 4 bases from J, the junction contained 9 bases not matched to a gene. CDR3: CASTPGQRLYGYTF. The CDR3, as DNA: TGTGCCAGTACCCCGGGACAGAGACTCTATGGCTACACCTTC.

CDR3 DNA: TGTGCCAGCAGCTTTGGGAGTAGGCTGGTCTATGGCTACACCTTC. Protein: CASSFGSRLVYGYTF. V and J are TRBV7-2 and TRBJ1-2; D uncertain. The CDR3 totals 15 residues. CDR1 and CDR2 (germline): SGHTA, FQGNSA. V was cut by 3 bases and J by 4 bases, with 15 bases left in between. The whole variable domain, filled in from reference TRBV7-2 and TRBJ1-2, reads GAGVSQSPSNKVTEKGKDVELRCDPISGHTALYWYRQSLGQGLEFLIYFQGNSAPDKSGLPSDRFSAERTGGSVSTLTIQRTQQEDSAVYLCASSFGSRLVYGYTFGSGTRLTVV.

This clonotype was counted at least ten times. CDR3 nucleotides: TGCGCCAGCGGGTTTTCTGGACTAGCGGGGGGCGATGAGCAGTTCTTC. Translated, it gives CASGFSGLAGGDEQFF. V is TRBV5-1 and J is TRBJ2-1; 14 nucleotides match TRBD2. The V gene's germline CDR1 is SGHRS and CDR2 YFSETQ. The CDR3 extends over 16 amino acids. The junction had 11 bases not matched to a gene; V was cut back by 7 bases and J by 8 bases.

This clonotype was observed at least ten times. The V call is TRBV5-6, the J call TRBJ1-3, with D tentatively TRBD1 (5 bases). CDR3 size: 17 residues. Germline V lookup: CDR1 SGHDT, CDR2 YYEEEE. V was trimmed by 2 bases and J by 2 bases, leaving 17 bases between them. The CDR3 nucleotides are TGTGCCAGCAGCTTTCTGCTGGGGCCGGGCCCTGGAAACACCATATATTTT. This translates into CASSFLLGPGPGNTIYF.

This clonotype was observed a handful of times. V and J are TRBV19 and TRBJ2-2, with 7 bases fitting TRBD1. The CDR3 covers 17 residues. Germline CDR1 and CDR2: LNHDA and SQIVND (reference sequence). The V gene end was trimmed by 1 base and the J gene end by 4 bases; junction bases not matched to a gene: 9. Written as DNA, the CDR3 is TGTGCCAGTAGTATAGCCCCTAGACAGGGCCGCACCGGGGAGCTGTTTTTT. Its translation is CASSIAPRQGRTGELFF. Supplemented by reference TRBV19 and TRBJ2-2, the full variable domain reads DGGITQSPKYLFRKEGQNVTLSCEQNLNHDAMYWYRQDPGQGLRLIYYSQIVNDFQKGDIAEGYSVSREKKESFPLTVTSAQKNPTAFYLCASSIAPRQGRTGELFFGEGSRLTVL.

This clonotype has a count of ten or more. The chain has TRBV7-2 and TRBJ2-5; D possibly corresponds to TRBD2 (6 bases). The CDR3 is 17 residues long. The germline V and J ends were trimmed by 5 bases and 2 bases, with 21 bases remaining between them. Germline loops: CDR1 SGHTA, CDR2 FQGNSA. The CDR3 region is CASSQRRDSDSQETQYF. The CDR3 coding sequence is TGTGCCAGCAGCCAACGGCGGGACTCGGATTCTCAAGAGACCCAGTACTTC.

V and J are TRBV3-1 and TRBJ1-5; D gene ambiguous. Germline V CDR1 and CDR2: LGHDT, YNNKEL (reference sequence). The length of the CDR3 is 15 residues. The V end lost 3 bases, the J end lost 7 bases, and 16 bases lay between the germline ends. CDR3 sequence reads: CASSQGGLSGQPQHF. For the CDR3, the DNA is TGTGCCAGCAGCCAGGGAGGCCTCAGCGGGCAGCCCCAGCATTTT.

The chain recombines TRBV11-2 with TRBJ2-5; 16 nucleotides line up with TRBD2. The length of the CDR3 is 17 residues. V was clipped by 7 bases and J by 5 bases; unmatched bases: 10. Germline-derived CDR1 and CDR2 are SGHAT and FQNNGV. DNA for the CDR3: TGTGCCAGCAAAGCTCGACCGGGACTAGCGGGGGGGGAGACCCAGTACTTC. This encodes CASKARPGLAGGETQYF.

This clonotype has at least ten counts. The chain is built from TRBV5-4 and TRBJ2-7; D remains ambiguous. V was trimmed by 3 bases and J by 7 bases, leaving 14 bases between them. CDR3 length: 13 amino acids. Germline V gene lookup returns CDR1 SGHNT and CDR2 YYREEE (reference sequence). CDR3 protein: CASSSRVVDEQYF. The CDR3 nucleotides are TGTGCCAGCAGCTCCCGTGTCGTCGATGAGCAGTACTTC.

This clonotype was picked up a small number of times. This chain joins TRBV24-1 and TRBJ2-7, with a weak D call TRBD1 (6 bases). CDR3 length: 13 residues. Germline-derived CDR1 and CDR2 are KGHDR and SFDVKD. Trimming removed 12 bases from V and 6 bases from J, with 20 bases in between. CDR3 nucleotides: TGTGCCTCTCAACGCCTTGACAGGTTCGAGCAGTACTTC. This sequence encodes CASQRLDRFEQYF.

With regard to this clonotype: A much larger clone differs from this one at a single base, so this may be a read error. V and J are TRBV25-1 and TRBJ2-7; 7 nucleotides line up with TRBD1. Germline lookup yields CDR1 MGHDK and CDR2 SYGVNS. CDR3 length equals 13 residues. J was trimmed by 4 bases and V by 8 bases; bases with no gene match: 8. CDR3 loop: CASAGQVRYEQYV. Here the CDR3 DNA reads TGTGCCAGCGCCGGACAGGTTAGGTACGAGCAGTACGTC.

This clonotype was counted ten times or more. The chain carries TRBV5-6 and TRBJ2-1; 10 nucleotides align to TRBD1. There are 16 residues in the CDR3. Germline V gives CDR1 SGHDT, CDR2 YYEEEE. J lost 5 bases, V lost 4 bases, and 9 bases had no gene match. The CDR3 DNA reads TGTGCCAGCAGCCCCTCCGGGACAGGGGCCCACAATGAGCAGTTCTTC. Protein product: CASSPSGTGAHNEQFF.

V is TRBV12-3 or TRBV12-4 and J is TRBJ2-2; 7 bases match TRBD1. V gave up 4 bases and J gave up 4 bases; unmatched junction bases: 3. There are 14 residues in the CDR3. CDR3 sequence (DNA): TGTGCCAGCAGTTGGAACAGGGGCACCGGGGAGCTGTTTTTT. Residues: CASSWNRGTGELFF.

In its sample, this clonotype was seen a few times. CDR3 sequence (DNA): TGTGCCAGCAGACCGGGGGGGCTGACAGATACGCAGTATTTT. It encodes CASRPGGLTDTQYF. The J gene is TRBJ2-3, the V gene TRBV21-1; TRBD2, the table's D call, was not compared with the DNA. TRBV21-1 corresponds to a pseudogene. This CDR3 region has 14 residues.

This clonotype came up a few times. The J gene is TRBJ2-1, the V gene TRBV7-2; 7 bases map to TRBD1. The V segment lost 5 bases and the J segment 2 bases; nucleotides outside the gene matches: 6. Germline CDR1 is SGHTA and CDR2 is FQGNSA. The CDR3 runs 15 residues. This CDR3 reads CASSPSQGPYNEQFF. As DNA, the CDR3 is TGTGCCAGCAGCCCCTCACAGGGGCCCTACAATGAGCAGTTCTTC.

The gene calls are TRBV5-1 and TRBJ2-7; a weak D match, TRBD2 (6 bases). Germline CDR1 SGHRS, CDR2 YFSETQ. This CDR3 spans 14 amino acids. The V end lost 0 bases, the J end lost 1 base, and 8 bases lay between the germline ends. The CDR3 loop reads CASSLAGLSYEQYF. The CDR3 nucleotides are TGCGCCAGCAGCTTGGCCGGACTATCCTACGAGCAGTACTTC.

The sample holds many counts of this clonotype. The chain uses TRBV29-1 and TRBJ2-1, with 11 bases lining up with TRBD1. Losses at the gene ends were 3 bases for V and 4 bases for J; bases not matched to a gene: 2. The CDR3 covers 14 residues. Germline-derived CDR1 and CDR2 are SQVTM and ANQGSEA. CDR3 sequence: CSVEGQGEYNEQFF. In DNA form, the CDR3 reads TGCAGCGTTGAGGGACAGGGGGAATACAATGAGCAGTTCTTC.

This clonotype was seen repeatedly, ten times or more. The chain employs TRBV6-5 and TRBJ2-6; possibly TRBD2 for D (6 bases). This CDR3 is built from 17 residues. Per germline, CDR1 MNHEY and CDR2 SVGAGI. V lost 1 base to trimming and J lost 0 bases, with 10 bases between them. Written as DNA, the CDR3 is TGTGCCAGCAGTTACTTTGGAGGGAGCTCTGGGGCCAACGTCCTGACTTTC. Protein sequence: CASSYFGGSSGANVLTF.

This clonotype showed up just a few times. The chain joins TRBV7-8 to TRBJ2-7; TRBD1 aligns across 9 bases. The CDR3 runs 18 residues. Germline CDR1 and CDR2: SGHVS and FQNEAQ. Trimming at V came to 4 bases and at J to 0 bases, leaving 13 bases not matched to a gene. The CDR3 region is CASSSARDRVRSSYEQYF. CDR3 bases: TGTGCCAGCAGCTCAGCCCGGGACAGGGTAAGGAGCTCCTACGAGCAGTACTTC.

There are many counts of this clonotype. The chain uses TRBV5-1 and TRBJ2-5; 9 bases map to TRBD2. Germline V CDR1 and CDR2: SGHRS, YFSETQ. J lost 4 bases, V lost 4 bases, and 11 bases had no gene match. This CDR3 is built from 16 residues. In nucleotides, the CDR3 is TGCGCCAGCAGCCTCCCGGAAGCGGGGGGATCAGAGACCCAGTACTTC. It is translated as CASSLPEAGGSETQYF.

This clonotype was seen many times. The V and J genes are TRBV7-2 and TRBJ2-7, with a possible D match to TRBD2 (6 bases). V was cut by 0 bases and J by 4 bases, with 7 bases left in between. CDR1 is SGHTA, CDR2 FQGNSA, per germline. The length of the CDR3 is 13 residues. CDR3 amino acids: CASSLADYYEQYF. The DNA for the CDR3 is TGTGCCAGCAGCTTAGCGGACTATTACGAGCAGTACTTC.

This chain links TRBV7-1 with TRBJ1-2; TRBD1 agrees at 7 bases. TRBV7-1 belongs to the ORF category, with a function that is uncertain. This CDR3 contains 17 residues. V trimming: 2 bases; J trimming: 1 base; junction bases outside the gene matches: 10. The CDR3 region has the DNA TGTGCCAGCAGCTCAAGGGGGCAGGAGCAACTTAACTATGGCTACACCTTC. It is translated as CASSSRGQEQLNYGYTF.

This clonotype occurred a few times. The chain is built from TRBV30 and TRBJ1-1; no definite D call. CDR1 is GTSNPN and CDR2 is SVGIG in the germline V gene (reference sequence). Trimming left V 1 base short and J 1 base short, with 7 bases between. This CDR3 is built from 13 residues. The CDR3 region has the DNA TGTGCCTGGAGTGGGCAACAGAACACTGAAGCTTTCTTT. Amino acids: CAWSGQQNTEAFF.

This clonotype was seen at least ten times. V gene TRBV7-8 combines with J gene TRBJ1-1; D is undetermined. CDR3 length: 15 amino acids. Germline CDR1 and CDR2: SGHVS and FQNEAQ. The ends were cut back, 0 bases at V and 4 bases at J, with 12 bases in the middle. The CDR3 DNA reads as TGTGCCAGCAGCTTAGCAGAGGGAATGAGCACTGAAGCTTTCTTT. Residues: CASSLAEGMSTEAFF. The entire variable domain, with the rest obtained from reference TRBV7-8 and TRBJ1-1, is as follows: GAGVSQSPRYKVAKRGQDVALRCDPISGHVSLFWYQQALGQGPEFLTYFQNEAQLDKSGLPSDRFFAERPEGSVSTLKIQRTQQEDSAVYLCASSLAEGMSTEAFFGQGTRLTVV.

The CDR3 DNA follows: TGTGCCAGCAGCTTAGGTCTCTTCTCTGGAAACACCATATATTTT. Its translation: CASSLGLFSGNTIYF. V and J are TRBV11-2 and TRBJ1-3; the D is unclear. Germline-derived CDR1 and CDR2 are SGHAT and FQNNGV. This CDR3 has 15 residues. Trimming left V 1 base short and J 0 bases short, with 7 bases between.